What follows describes a single T cell receptor beta chain. This sample is part of a study of OX40 agonist ivuxolimab in advanced cancers. As for the study in general: Every 2 weeks, patients got intravenous ivuxolimab at one of six dose levels (0.01-10 mg/kg).

The CDR3 extends over 14 amino acids. The germline V gene encodes CDR1 LNHDA and CDR2 SQIVND (reference sequence). The V and J ends lost 1 base and 6 bases, in that order; junction bases with no gene match: 5. Method: immunoSEQ multiplex PCR; TCRdb's copy keeps in-frame clones and lacks some. This repertoire shows about 60,000 clones, about 88% found once; its top ten account for 3.9%. This specimen consisted of CD4+ or CD8+ T cells sorted from blood, obtained in a trial of the OX40 agonist ivuxolimab. The sequence derives from an adult with an advanced solid tumor such as melanoma, head and neck, liver or kidney cancer. The V and J genes are TRBV19 and TRBJ2-7, with 8 bases fitting TRBD1. The CDR3 sequence is CASSIGTGRREQYF. The CDR3 DNA reads TGTGCCAGTAGTATAGGGACAGGGAGACGCGAGCAGTACTTC.